Shown below are 5 T cell receptor beta chains from a single sample sequenced in a study of T-cell reconstitution after alpha-beta-depleted transplantation in children. Preparation of the TCRbeta library was carried out with unique molecular identifiers. TCRdb processed the PCR reads anew with MiXCR; each CDR3 protein has one entry. The table shows some 120,000 distinct CDR3 sequences, with about 21% occurring only once. This sample comprised PBMCs, mostly from graft donor cells, obtained 180 days after TCRalphabeta/CD19-depleted stem cell transplant. These receptors originate from a male patient aged 2-9 years who had a stem cell transplant for chronic granulomatous disease, so the T cells may come from the graft donor.

This chain joins TRBV15 and TRBJ2-2; no clear D gene. The CDR3 has 16 amino acids. Germline V CDR1 and CDR2: LNHNV, YYDKDF (reference sequence). Trimming left V 0 bases short and J 2 bases short, with 10 bases between. The DNA of the CDR3 is TGTGCCACCAGCAGAGAGGGATCACTAAACACCGGGGAGCTGTTTTTT. It codes for CATSREGSLNTGELFF.

In this sample, this clonotype turned up a few times. The chain is built from TRBV5-1 and TRBJ2-7; 7 positions agree with TRBD1. CDR1 SGHRS and CDR2 YFSETQ come from the germline V gene. CDR3 size: 15 residues. After removal of 1 base from V and 4 bases from J, the junction contained 8 bases not matched to a gene. CDR3 sequence reads: CASSLLTGKGYEQYF. In nucleotides, the CDR3 is TGCGCCAGCAGCTTGTTGACAGGGAAAGGGTACGAGCAGTACTTC. Full variable domain (rest looked up from reference TRBV5-1 and TRBJ2-7): KAGVTQTPRYLIKTRGQQVTLSCSPISGHRSVSWYQQTPGQGLQFLFEYFSETQRNKGNFPGRFSGRQFSNSRSEMNVSTLELGDSALYLCASSLLTGKGYEQYFGPGTRLTVT.

The chain couples TRBV5-6 to TRBJ2-7; tentative D call: TRBD2 (6 bases). CDR3 size: 12 residues. Trimming pared 2 bases from V and 6 bases from J, leaving 9 bases between. The germline gives CDR1 SGHDT, CDR2 YYEEEE. The CDR3 DNA reads TGTGCCAGCAGCTTTGGAGGGACCGAGCAGTACTTC. It codes for CASSFGGTEQYF.

This clonotype was seen a few times. The genes are TRBV10-3 and TRBJ2-7; possibly TRBD2 for D (5 bases). Germline lookup yields CDR1 ENHRY and CDR2 SYGVKD. The CDR3 covers 13 residues. V lost 10 bases to trimming and J lost 2 bases, with 15 bases between them. The CDR3 is CATLDERPYEQYF. CDR3 nucleotides: TGTGCCACGCTAGACGAGCGGCCCTACGAGCAGTACTTC.

The chain employs TRBV15 and TRBJ2-1; 14 bases are a match to TRBD2. Trimming removed 2 bases from V and 5 bases from J; junction bases left unmatched: 5. CDR3 length: 17 amino acids. Germline CDR1 reads LNHNV; CDR2 reads YYDKDF (reference sequence). The CDR3 here is CATSRRPGLAGDNEQFF. The CDR3 bases are TGTGCCACCAGCAGAAGACCGGGACTAGCGGGAGACAATGAGCAGTTCTTC. Variable domain in full (rest from reference TRBV15 and TRBJ2-1): DAMVIQNPRYQVTQFGKPVTLSCSQTLNHNVMYWYQQKSSQAPKLLFHYYDKDFNNEADTPDNFQSRRPNTSFCFLDIRSPGLGDTAMYLCATSRRPGLAGDNEQFFGPGTRLTVL.